This T cell receptor (beta chain) was documented in a study of blood T cell repertoires in COVID-19. The length of the CDR3 is 14 residues. Germline V CDR1 and CDR2: SGHDN, FVKESK. With V trimmed by 8 bases and J by 4 bases, 9 bases remained unmatched. TCRdb keeps only in-frame clones here, not all; method: immunoSEQ multiplex PCR. The table shows approximately 160,000 clones, with 70% to 85% occurring only once. The TCR comes from a man between 60 and 75 years old who had recovered from COVID-19. The V gene is TRBV14, the J gene TRBJ2-5; 8 bases are a match to TRBD2. The source material was peripheral blood. The CDR3 loop reads CASSPGGAGETQYF. CDR3 DNA: TGTGCCAGCTCTCCCGGGGGGGCGGGAGAGACCCAGTACTTC.